Following are 29 T cell receptor beta chains from one sample sequenced in a study of blood T cell repertoires in COVID-19. Libraries were prepared by immunoSEQ multiplex PCR; TCRdb keeps only in-frame clonotypes and omits some of them. This table holds around 230,000 clones, just over 85% found once. Input material: PBMCs or T cells enriched from blood (not recorded which). These receptors were taken from a woman between 35 and 50 years old with acute COVID-19.

The rearrangement links TRBV19 to TRBJ2-1; maybe TRBD2 (6 bases). Germline values: CDR1 LNHDA, CDR2 SQIVND (reference sequence). This CDR3 region has 12 residues. Trimming shortened V by 9 bases and J by 3 bases, and 9 bases separated the two germline ends. CDR3 coding DNA: TGTGCCAGGGGGGGAGTCTACAATGAGCAGTTCTTC. This translates into CARGGVYNEQFF.

The chain employs TRBV4-2 and TRBJ1-2, with D perhaps matching TRBD1 (5 bases). Germline lookup yields CDR1 LGHNA and CDR2 YNFKEQ. The CDR3 consists of 16 residues. V was cut by 1 base and J by 0 bases, with 12 bases left in between. The CDR3 sequence: CASSQVRAEPNYGYTF. CDR3 DNA: TGTGCCAGCAGCCAAGTCAGGGCCGAGCCTAACTATGGCTACACCTTC.

The rearrangement uses TRBV4-3 and TRBJ1-2; 9 bases are a match to TRBD1. CDR1 and CDR2 (germline): LGHNA, YSLEER. The CDR3 runs 16 residues. V was clipped by 3 bases and J by 2 bases; unmatched bases: 7. The CDR3 region is CASSQTGGTGNYGYTF. The CDR3 DNA is TGCGCCAGCAGCCAGACAGGGGGTACGGGCAACTATGGCTACACCTTC.

The CDR3, as DNA: TGTGCCACCAGTGGCCTGACAGGGGGCGGCAACTATGGCTACACCTTC. It yields the protein CATSGLTGGGNYGYTF. The chain uses TRBV24-1 and TRBJ1-2, with 10 bases matching TRBD1. The ends lost 5 bases at V and 2 bases at J; junction bases unmatched: 7. The CDR3 spans 16 residues. The germline V gene encodes CDR1 KGHDR and CDR2 SFDVKD.

This chain links TRBV12-5 with TRBJ1-1; unclear D gene. CDR1 and CDR2 (germline): LGHNT, FRNRAP. V was pared by 5 bases and J by 4 bases, with 14 bases between. This CDR3 is 14 amino acids long. The CDR3, as DNA: TGTGCTAGTGGTACCTACCGGGGAGGCACTGAAGCTTTCTTT. This sequence encodes CASGTYRGGTEAFF.

The V gene is TRBV7-3, the J gene TRBJ2-2; D uncertain. The germline gives CDR1 SGHTA, CDR2 FQGTGA. The CDR3 is 15 residues long. V was shortened by 0 bases and J by 0 bases, with 5 bases between the two germline ends. CDR3: CASSLTIANTGELFF. In DNA, the CDR3 is TGTGCCAGCAGCTTAACTATCGCGAACACCGGGGAGCTGTTTTTT.

This clone occurred once. The chain employs TRBV4-2 and TRBJ1-1; 7 positions agree with TRBD1. The CDR3 is 15 residues long. Germline V gene sequence: CDR1 LGHNA, CDR2 YNFKEQ. Germline trimming cut 1 base from V and 6 bases from J; bases unmatched to any gene: 8. DNA for the CDR3: TGTGCCAGCAGCCAAGGTGGAGGGACAGACCCTGAAGCTTTCTTT. It codes for CASSQGGGTDPEAFF.

This chain links TRBV7-9 with TRBJ1-6; the match to TRBD1 covers 8 bases. V dropped 5 bases and J dropped 11; count of bases not matched to a gene: 11. CDR1 is SEHNR and CDR2 is FQNEAQ in the germline V gene (reference sequence). The CDR3 spans 15 residues. The CDR3: CASSRRDRPSPPLHF. The CDR3 bases are TGTGCCAGCAGCCGCCGGGACAGGCCCTCTCCACCCCTCCACTTT.

CDR3 sequence: CSASLQYEAFF. Written as DNA, the CDR3 is TGCAGTGCTAGTTTACAGTATGAAGCTTTCTTT. The J gene is TRBJ1-1, the V gene TRBV20-1; D is undetermined. The CDR3 sequence is 11 residues long. The V and J ends lost 3 bases and 7 bases respectively, with 9 bases between them. Looked up from germline, CDR1 is DFQATT and CDR2 is SNEGSKA (reference sequence).

This clone was detected only once. This CDR3 is CASNGQFLTAKNIQYF. The CDR3 DNA is TGTGCCAGCAACGGACAGTTTCTCACAGCCAAAAACATTCAGTACTTC. The genes are TRBV2 and TRBJ2-4; perhaps TRBD1 as D (6 bases). The V gene lost 7 bases and the J gene lost 0 bases, with 16 bases spanning the gap. The CDR3 consists of 16 residues. Germline CDR1 and CDR2: SNHLY and FYNNEI.

The chain employs TRBV10-3 and TRBJ2-6, with D tentatively TRBD1 (9 bases). The CDR3 covers 20 residues. V was clipped by 2 bases and J by 1 base, with 21 bases between them. The germline gives CDR1 ENHRY, CDR2 SYGVKD. As DNA, the CDR3 is TGTGCCATCAGTGAGCTCAAACAGGGGGCGGGAGGTTCTGGGGCCAACGTCCTGACTTTC. Translated: CAISELKQGAGGSGANVLTF.

CDR3 in amino acids: CASSIGVGRMNTEAFF. The CDR3 bases are TGTGCCAGTAGTATCGGGGTCGGACGGATGAACACTGAAGCTTTCTTT. The J gene is TRBJ1-1, the V gene TRBV19; no clear D gene. Trimming took 3 bases from V and 0 from J, leaving 14 bases between them. CDR3 length: 16 residues. From germline, CDR1 is LNHDA and CDR2 SQIVND (reference sequence).

The rearrangement joins TRBV5-1 to TRBJ2-2; tentative D call: TRBD1 (6 bases). Trimming stripped 5 bases from V and 5 bases from J, with 10 bases between. Germline CDR1 SGHRS, CDR2 YFSETQ. The CDR3 is 13 amino acids. Written as DNA, the CDR3 is TGCGCCAGCAGTCCGAGGGGGACCGGGGAGCTGTTTTTT. Amino acids: CASSPRGTGELFF.

The genes are TRBV3-1 (or the pseudogene TRBV3-2) and TRBJ2-7; TRBD1 matches 8 bases. The length of the CDR3 is 14 residues. Per the germline V gene, CDR1 is LGHDT and CDR2 is YNNKEL (reference sequence). With V trimmed by 6 bases and J by 6 bases, 10 bases remained unmatched. The CDR3: CASSSISGGSEQYF. CDR3 nucleotide sequence: TGTGCCAGCAGTTCGATTTCAGGGGGCAGCGAGCAGTACTTC.

The CDR3 DNA reads TGCAGTGCGGTGACAGACAATCAGTACTTC. Amino acid sequence: CSAVTDNQYF. The rearrangement links TRBV20-1 to TRBJ2-4; the D gene is possibly TRBD1 (5 bases). The CDR3 extends over 10 amino acids. Between the trimmed V and J ends, which lost 6 bases and 12 bases, there was a span of 12 bases. Germline-derived CDR1 and CDR2 are DFQATT and SNEGSKA (reference sequence).

The chain uses TRBV6-2 or TRBV6-3 and TRBJ2-4; D remains ambiguous. The CDR3 is made up of 19 amino acids. The V gene's germline CDR1 is MNHEY and CDR2 SVGEGT. Deletions cut 2 bases from V and 0 bases from J, with 20 bases between. The CDR3 sequence is CASSYLSRSQHLAKNIQYF. CDR3 in DNA: TGTGCCAGCAGTTACCTTTCCCGATCACAGCACCTAGCCAAAAACATTCAGTACTTC.

The chain carries TRBV18 and TRBJ1-6, with TRBD1 matching over 7 bases. CDR1 KGHSH and CDR2 LQKENI come from the germline V gene. The J segment lost 5 bases and the V segment lost 1 base, leaving 8 bases of the junction unmatched. This CDR3 has 17 amino acids. This CDR3 is CASSPLPSTGDNSPLHF. In DNA, the CDR3 is TGTGCCAGCTCACCACTACCGAGCACAGGGGATAATTCACCCCTCCACTTT.

The chain recombines TRBV2 with TRBJ1-5, with D perhaps TRBD1 (6 bases). This CDR3 has 14 amino acids. V gave up 8 bases and J gave up 1 base, with 12 bases separating them. Germline V gene data show CDR1 as SNHLY and CDR2 as FYNNEI. The CDR3 coding sequence is TGTGCCAGCGGGAGGGACAAAAGCAATCAGCCCCAGCATTTT. Its protein product is CASGRDKSNQPQHF.

This clone has a single count. The rearrangement links TRBV5-6 to TRBJ1-1; no reliable D call. The CDR3 runs to 11 residues. CDR1 is SGHDT, CDR2 YYEEEE, per germline. V lost 7 bases, J lost 2 bases, and 6 bases lay in between. The CDR3: CASRLNTEAFF. CDR3 DNA sequence: TGTGCCAGCCGACTCAACACTGAAGCTTTCTTT.

The chain links TRBV11-2 to TRBJ1-3; 11 nucleotides match TRBD1. The V gene end was trimmed by 5 bases and the J gene end by 4 bases; junction bases not matched to a gene: 10. The germline V gene encodes CDR1 SGHAT and CDR2 FQNNGV. The CDR3 runs to 17 residues. The chain's CDR3 is CASSVAGQGAQGNTIYF. CDR3 sequence (DNA): TGTGCCAGCAGCGTAGCCGGACAGGGGGCGCAGGGAAACACCATATATTTT.

The gene calls are TRBV6-2 or TRBV6-3 and TRBJ2-1; D is perhaps TRBD2 (7 bases). Germline V CDR1 and CDR2: MNHEY, SVGEGT. The CDR3 loop spans 17 amino acids. V dropped 6 bases and J dropped 0 bases, with 18 bases sitting between them. This chain's CDR3 is CASSSLRGGDSYNEQFF. DNA of the CDR3: TGTGCCAGCAGCTCTCTTCGAGGGGGGGACTCCTACAATGAGCAGTTCTTC.

The CDR3 coding sequence is TGTGCCAGCAGGATGGACAGAGTCGGTACGGGCTACACCTTC. Protein sequence: CASRMDRVGTGYTF. V usage is TRBV2 and J usage is TRBJ1-2; the D gene is possibly TRBD1 (6 bases). Trimming cost V 6 bases and J 8 bases, with 19 bases left between them. The V gene's germline CDR1 is SNHLY and CDR2 FYNNEI. The length of the CDR3 is 14 residues.

V is TRBV9 and J is TRBJ1-5; 7 bases fit TRBD1. V was clipped by 3 bases and J by 3 bases; unmatched bases: 3. Germline CDR1 and CDR2: SGDLS and YYNGEE. This CDR3 region has 14 residues. The CDR3 region has the DNA TGTGCCAGCAGCGCGGGACAGAACAATCAGCCCCAGCATTTT. Translating it yields CASSAGQNNQPQHF.

The genes are TRBV4-3 and TRBJ2-1; 8 bases line up with TRBD2. The length of the CDR3 is 17 residues. After removal of 0 bases from V and 5 bases from J, the junction contained 9 bases not matched to a gene. The germline CDR1 and CDR2 sequences are LGHNA and YSLEER. CDR3 bases: TGCGCCAGCAGCCAAGAGGAATTCGAGCGGGGGAACAATGAGCAGTTCTTC. Translated, it gives CASSQEEFERGNNEQFF.

This chain uses TRBV19 with TRBJ2-1, with 10 bases that match TRBD1. The CDR3 sequence is 18 residues long. V shed 4 bases, J shed 0 bases, and the junction held 9 bases outside the gene matches. Germline V gives CDR1 LNHDA, CDR2 SQIVND (reference sequence). In DNA form, the CDR3 reads TGTGCCAGTAGTACCCGGGACAGGGGTCCGGACTCCTACAATGAGCAGTTCTTC. Translating gives CASSTRDRGPDSYNEQFF. Looking up the rest from reference TRBV19 and TRBJ2-1 gives the full variable domain: DGGITQSPKYLFRKEGQNVTLSCEQNLNHDAMYWYRQDPGQGLRLIYYSQIVNDFQKGDIAEGYSVSREKKESFPLTVTSAQKNPTAFYLCASSTRDRGPDSYNEQFFGPGTRLTVL.

The sample holds a few counts of this clone. V gene TRBV12-3 or TRBV12-4 combines with J gene TRBJ1-2, with TRBD1 as a possible D gene (6 bases). The CDR3 extends over 13 amino acids. The V end was cut by 10 bases, the J end by 6 bases, with 18 bases between. The CDR3 loop is CANSQGGGHGYTF. The DNA of the CDR3 is TGTGCCAACTCCCAGGGCGGGGGGCATGGCTACACCTTC.

J is TRBJ1-2 and V is TRBV11-2; D not resolved. V was trimmed by 1 base and J by 4 bases, leaving 13 bases between them. The CDR3 is 15 amino acids. Germline V gene data show CDR1 as SGHAT and CDR2 as FQNNGV. Here the CDR3 reads CASSLAGASAYGYTF. The DNA for the CDR3 is TGTGCCAGCAGCTTAGCTGGCGCGAGCGCCTATGGCTACACCTTC.

In this sample, this clone turned up once. The gene calls are TRBV5-4 and TRBJ2-1; D is unclear. The CDR3 covers 14 residues. Germline V gene sequence: CDR1 SGHNT, CDR2 YYREEE (reference sequence). V lost 3 bases and J lost 1, with 8 bases in between. The CDR3 here is CASSYLGSYNEQFF. The DNA for the CDR3 is TGTGCCAGCAGCTATCTCGGTTCCTACAATGAGCAGTTCTTC.

CDR3 sequence reads: CASSTGQGAAAFF. CDR3 bases: TGCGCCAGCAGCACGGGACAGGGGGCGGCAGCTTTCTTT. V and J are TRBV5-1 and TRBJ1-1; TRBD1 agrees at 12 bases. With V trimmed by 4 bases and J by 10 bases, 5 bases remained unmatched. This CDR3 has 13 amino acids. Germline V CDR1 and CDR2: SGHRS, YFSETQ.